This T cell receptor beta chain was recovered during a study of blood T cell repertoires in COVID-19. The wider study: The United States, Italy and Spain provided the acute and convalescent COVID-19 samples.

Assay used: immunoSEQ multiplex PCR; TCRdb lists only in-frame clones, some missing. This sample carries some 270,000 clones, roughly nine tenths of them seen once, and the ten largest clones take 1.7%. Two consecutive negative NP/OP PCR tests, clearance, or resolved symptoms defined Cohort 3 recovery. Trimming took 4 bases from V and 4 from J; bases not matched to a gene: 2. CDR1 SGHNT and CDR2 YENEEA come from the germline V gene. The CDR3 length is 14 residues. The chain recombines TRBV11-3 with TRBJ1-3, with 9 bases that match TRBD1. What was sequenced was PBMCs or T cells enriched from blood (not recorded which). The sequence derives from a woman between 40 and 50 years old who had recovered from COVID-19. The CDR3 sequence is CASSSGTGGNTIYF. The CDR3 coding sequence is TGTGCCAGCAGCTCCGGGACAGGGGGAAACACCATATATTTT.